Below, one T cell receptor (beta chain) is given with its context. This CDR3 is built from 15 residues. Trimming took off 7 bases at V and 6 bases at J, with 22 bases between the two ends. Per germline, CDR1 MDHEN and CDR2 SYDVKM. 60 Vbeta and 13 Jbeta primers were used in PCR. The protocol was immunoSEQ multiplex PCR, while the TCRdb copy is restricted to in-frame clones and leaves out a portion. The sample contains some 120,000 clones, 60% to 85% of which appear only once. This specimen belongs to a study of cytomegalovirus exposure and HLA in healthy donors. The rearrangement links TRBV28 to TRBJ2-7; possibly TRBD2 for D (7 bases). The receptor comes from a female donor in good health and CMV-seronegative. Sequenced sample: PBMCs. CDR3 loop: CASKGGGARHIEQYF. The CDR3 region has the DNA TGTGCCAGCAAGGGGGGAGGGGCGAGACATATCGAGCAGTACTTC.